This T cell receptor (beta chain) was documented in a study of T cell responses to AZD1222 COVID-19 vaccine. Only a few counts were recorded for this clone. The antigen is undetermined. Study results and caveats: The study identified only six AZD1222 recipients as seropositive at baseline. In a largely white British group with more females than males, clonal diversity was possibly underestimated. Regions 160-218 and 743-854 dominated among vaccine-associated CD4 TCRs spanning spike.

The ends were cut back, 1 base at V and 4 bases at J, with 10 bases in the middle. The CDR3 contains 14 residues. CDR1 MNHNS and CDR2 SASEGT come from the germline V gene. TCRdb's copy holds only in-frame clones and misses some; the assay was immunoSEQ multiplex PCR. The sample consists of over 100,000 clones, 93% of them appearing once. Sample: peripheral blood, taken on day 0 of AZD1222 vaccination. The receptor was isolated from an adult in good health. The genes are TRBV6-1 and TRBJ1-1; no reliable D call. CDR3 in DNA: TGTGCCAGCAGTGAAGTGGGTCGTGGCACTGAAGCTTTCTTT. Protein: CASSEVGRGTEAFF.